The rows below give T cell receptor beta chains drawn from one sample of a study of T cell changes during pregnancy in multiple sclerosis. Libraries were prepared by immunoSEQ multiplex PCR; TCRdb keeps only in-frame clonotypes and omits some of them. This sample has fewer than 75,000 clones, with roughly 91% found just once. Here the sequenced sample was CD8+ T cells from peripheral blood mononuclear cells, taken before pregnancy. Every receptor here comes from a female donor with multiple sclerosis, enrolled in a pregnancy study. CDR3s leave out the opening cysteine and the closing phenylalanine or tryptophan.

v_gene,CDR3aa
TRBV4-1,ASSQEGGRQTTYEQY
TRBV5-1,ASSLYTQGDNEQF
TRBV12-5,ASGLGSGPNGYT
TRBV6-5,ASGPGQNNEQF
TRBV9,ASSVVEGAGTGELF
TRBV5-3,ARSLALPAETQY
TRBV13,ASSLGHTGGGTEAF
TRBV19,ASTGSYNSPLH
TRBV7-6,ASSLGRTVDSNQPQH
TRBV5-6,ASSGQGQPYNEQF
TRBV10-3,AISEERGLANEQF
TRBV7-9,ASSFWASGGTDTQY
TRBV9,ASSADWGDEQY
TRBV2,ASSRTGDFTDTQY
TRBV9,ASSVGGGATDTQY
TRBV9,ASSADSPDTQY
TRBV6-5,ASSYRNRVDGLGYT
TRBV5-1,ASSLGLAGDYLQETQY
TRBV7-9,ASFDRVTEQY
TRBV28,ASSLYSSNQPQH
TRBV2,ASNEGTGDNYGYT
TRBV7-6,ASSLELAGQGYGYT
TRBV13,ASSSASGGPYNEQF
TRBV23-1,ANNLLVPGQGTRASNQPQH
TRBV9,ASSGRGLTDSPLH
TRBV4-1,ASSDPGRDTEAF
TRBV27,ASGDTGELF
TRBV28,ASLNRGIRTEAF
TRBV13,ASSLGQGDNQPQH
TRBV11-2,ASSHTGSYDEQY
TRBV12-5,ASGLSGIQPQH
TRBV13,ASSLGSSGNTIY
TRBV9,ASSDRDNSYEQY
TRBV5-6,ASSPGQAATNEKLF
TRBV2,AILLGGTQTTYGYT
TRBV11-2,ASSYRDIGVYEQY
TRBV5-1,ASSLDWNGGRNTIY
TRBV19,ASSIARDNYGYT
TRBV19,ASSPRAGVYNEQF
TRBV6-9,ASSQSLTDDGEQF
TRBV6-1,ASSDEGGRNTEAF
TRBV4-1,ASSHQTGVIKFNEQF
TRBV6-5,ASRKTGLNEKLF
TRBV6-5,ASSYSKTPMNTEAF
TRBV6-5,ASSLAGGPQETQY
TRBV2,ASSEQGRVYEQY
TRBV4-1,ASSPGQGANLEAF
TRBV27,ASSSGGSTEAF
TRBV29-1,SVEGGDGYT
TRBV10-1,ASTVNYGYT